This is a list of T cell receptor beta chains from one sample in a study of T-cell reconstitution after alpha-beta-depleted transplantation in children. MiXCR, applied by TCRdb to the PCR reads, yields one record per CDR3 protein. The table records 98,000 or so distinct CDR3 sequences, 20% to 30% of them present only once. The material sequenced was PBMCs, taken before TCRalphabeta/CD19-depleted stem cell transplant. These receptors all come from a boy aged 2 to 10 with acute lymphoblastic leukemia, due to receive a stem cell transplant. The CDR3 runs from the conserved cysteine through the conserved F or W. The D gene is left open where the match is weak. Where a row states a size, it is once, few, many or the class of an expanded clone; other rows omit it.

cdr3_nt,cdr3_aa,v_call,clone_size,d_call,j_call
TGCAGTGCTAGAGTCCTAGCGGGAGGGTGGGCGACCCAGTACTTC,CSARVLAGGWATQYF,TRBV20-1,few,TRBD2,TRBJ2-5
TGCGCCAGCAGCCCGGTGAACCAAGAGACCCAGTACTTC,CASSPVNQETQYF,TRBV5-1,few,.,TRBJ2-5
TGTGCCAGCAGCGTCCATTCAGGATTCCAAGAGACCCAGTACTTC,CASSVHSGFQETQYF,TRBV9,.,.,TRBJ2-5
TGCGCCAGCAGCCAGGCATTCACTAGGGGTTATGAGCAGTTCTTC,CASSQAFTRGYEQFF,TRBV4-1,.,.,TRBJ2-1
TGCAGTGCTAGAGAGGACGCCGGACGCTCACCCCTCCACTTT,CSAREDAGRSPLHF,TRBV20-1,many,.,TRBJ1-6
TGTGCCAGCAGTTTAGGGGATCAAGTTAAAGAGACCCAGTACTTC,CASSLGDQVKETQYF,TRBV28,few,.,TRBJ2-5
TGCGCCAGCAGCTTCGGAGATACCCTCTCCTACGAGCAGTACTTC,CASSFGDTLSYEQYF,TRBV5-1,once,.,TRBJ2-7
TGCGCCAGCAGCTTGCGGCAACCTCCCTACGAGCAGTACTTC,CASSLRQPPYEQYF,TRBV5-1,few,.,TRBJ2-7
TGTGCCAGCAGCCTCCGAGCGGACGAGCAGTACTTC,CASSLRADEQYF,TRBV13,.,.,TRBJ2-7
TGTGCCAGCAGCTTCGGGACCCCCGGCTACGAGCAGTACTTC,CASSFGTPGYEQYF,TRBV7-2,.,.,TRBJ2-7
TGTGCCACCCAGGGGGCCGAGCTAGCGGACTACAATGAGCAGTTCTTC,CATQGAELADYNEQFF,TRBV10-3,few,.,TRBJ2-1
TGTGCCAGCCGGGGGACTTCGGAGACCCAGTACTTC,CASRGTSETQYF,TRBV28,.,.,TRBJ2-5
TGTGCTAGTGGCCCCGGGACAGGGGTCCACGAGCAGTACTTC,CASGPGTGVHEQYF,TRBV12-5,few,TRBD1,TRBJ2-7
TGTGCCAGCGGAGCCTTCGGTACCGGGGAGCTGTTTTTT,CASGAFGTGELFF,TRBV6-6,.,.,TRBJ2-2
TGTGCCAGCAGCAAGGCCGGGACAGAAAACATTCAGTACTTC,CASSKAGTENIQYF,TRBV7-9,many,TRBD1,TRBJ2-4
TGTGCCAGCAGTTTAGGTCGCGGAGGGGCCGGGTACGAGCAGTACTTC,CASSLGRGGAGYEQYF,TRBV28,.,.,TRBJ2-7
TGCAGTGCTAGAGCCTTTAGCGGAGGATCCTACAATGAGCAGTTCTTC,CSARAFSGGSYNEQFF,TRBV20-1,few,.,TRBJ2-1
TGTGCCAGCAGTGGGTTCCTAGCGGGAGCGAGCTCCTACAATGAGCAGTTCTTC,CASSGFLAGASSYNEQFF,TRBV2,.,TRBD2,TRBJ2-1
TGTGCCAGCAGCAAGAGTCGGGACACTGAAAAACTGTTTTTT,CASSKSRDTEKLFF,TRBV7-2,few,.,TRBJ1-4
TGTGCCAGCTCACCAGCTAGCGGAGGGGAGCAGTTCTTC,CASSPASGGEQFF,TRBV18,.,TRBD2,TRBJ2-1
TGTGCCAGCTGGGGACAGGGAATGGGATACAATGAGCAGTTCTTC,CASWGQGMGYNEQFF,TRBV2,few,TRBD1,TRBJ2-1
TGTGCCAGCAGTTTAGGGACTAGCGGGAGCTCGCAGTTCTTC,CASSLGTSGSSQFF,TRBV12-3/TRBV12-4,few,TRBD2,TRBJ2-1
TGTGCCAGCAGCTTAGGGGGACAGGAAAAAAACATTCAGTACTTC,CASSLGGQEKNIQYF,TRBV7-9,.,TRBD1,TRBJ2-4
TGCGCCAGCAGCTTGGAGGGGCGTACAGATACGCAGTATTTT,CASSLEGRTDTQYF,TRBV5-1,once,.,TRBJ2-3
TGTGCCAGCAGCGGAGAACTGCTAGCGGAGGAGGTTCGGAGAGACAATGAGCAGTTCTTC,CASSGELLAEEVRRDNEQFF,TRBV11-1,many,TRBD2,TRBJ2-1